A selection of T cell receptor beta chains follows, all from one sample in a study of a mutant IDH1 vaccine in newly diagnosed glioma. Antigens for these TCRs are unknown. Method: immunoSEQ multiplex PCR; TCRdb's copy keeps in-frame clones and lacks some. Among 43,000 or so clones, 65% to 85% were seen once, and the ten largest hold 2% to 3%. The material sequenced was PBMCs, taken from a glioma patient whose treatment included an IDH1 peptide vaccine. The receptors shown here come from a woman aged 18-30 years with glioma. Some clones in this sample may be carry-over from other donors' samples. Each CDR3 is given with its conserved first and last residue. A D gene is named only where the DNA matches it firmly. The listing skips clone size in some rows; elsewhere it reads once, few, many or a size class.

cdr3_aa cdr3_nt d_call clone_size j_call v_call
CASSSGTSGSQETQYF TGCGCCAGCAGCTCCGGGACTAGCGGGAGCCAAGAGACCCAGTACTTC TRBD2 few TRBJ2-5 TRBV5-1
CASGLDRGGEQYF TGTGCTAGTGGTTTGGACAGGGGAGGCGAGCAGTACTTC NA NA TRBJ2-7 TRBV12-5
CASSARATDTQYF TGTGCCAGCAGTGCAAGAGCCACAGATACGCAGTATTTT NA NA TRBJ2-3 TRBV2
CASSSPGRDRFYF TGCGCCAGCAGCTCCCCTGGGCGGGACAGGTTTTATTTT TRBD1 once TRBJ2-3 TRBV5-1
CASSGPRDPSTDTQYF TGCGCCAGCAGCGGCCCCCGGGACCCTAGCACAGATACGCAGTATTTT NA NA TRBJ2-3 TRBV5-1
CASSQVASGGSEQYF TGCGCCAGCAGCCAAGTGGCTAGCGGCGGCTCCGAGCAGTACTTC TRBD2 NA TRBJ2-7 TRBV4-3
CASSGAGPTLWAFF TGTGCCAGCAGTGGGGCCGGCCCAACCCTGTGGGCTTTCTTT NA NA TRBJ1-1 TRBV28
CASSPQGHEQFF TGTGCCAGTAGTCCCCAGGGCCATGAGCAGTTCTTC NA NA TRBJ2-1 TRBV19
CASSQFSGTGSGYTF TGCGCCAGCAGCCAATTCTCCGGGACAGGGAGCGGCTACACCTTC TRBD1 NA TRBJ1-2 TRBV4-3
CASSAGTNTGELFF TGTGCCAGCAGTGCCGGGACTAACACCGGGGAGCTGTTTTTT NA few TRBJ2-2 TRBV2
CASSLTLTGMRETQYF TGCGCCAGCAGCCTAACCCTGACAGGGATGAGAGAGACCCAGTACTTC TRBD1 NA TRBJ2-5 TRBV5-1
CASRLLAGGRNEQFF TGTGCCAGCAGATTACTAGCGGGAGGCCGCAATGAGCAGTTCTTC TRBD2 NA TRBJ2-1 TRBV6-5
CASTEGGSYEQYF TGTGCCAGCACCGAGGGGGGGTCCTACGAGCAGTACTTC NA NA TRBJ2-7 TRBV2
CASSAALGGEQFF TGTGCCAGCAGCGCCGCGCTGGGTGGTGAGCAGTTCTTC NA once TRBJ2-1 TRBV7-9
CASSLLRSETQYF TGTGCCAGCAGCTTATTACGCAGCGAGACCCAGTACTTC NA NA TRBJ2-5 TRBV11-3
CATDSNQPQHF TGTGCCACCGATAGCAATCAGCCCCAGCATTTT NA NA TRBJ1-5 TRBV13
CAWGDSLNTEAFF TGTGCCTGGGGAGACAGTCTCAACACTGAAGCTTTCTTT NA few TRBJ1-1 TRBV30
CASSLSRQGYEQYF TGTGCCAGCAGTTTATCACGACAAGGTTACGAGCAGTACTTC NA NA TRBJ2-7 TRBV27
CASSLSGLGNQPQHF TGTGCCAGCAGCTTATCAGGGTTAGGCAATCAGCCCCAGCATTTT NA few TRBJ1-5 TRBV7-9
CASSLRLQVYEQYF TGTGCCAGCAGCCTTCGACTCCAAGTCTACGAGCAGTACTTC NA NA TRBJ2-7 TRBV14
CASSPPRGGETQYF TGTGCCAGCAGCCCCCCCCGGGGTGGAGAGACCCAGTACTTC NA NA TRBJ2-5 TRBV11-2
CASSLAFWRGEGEQYF TGTGCCAGCAGCTTAGCGTTTTGGCGAGGGGAGGGCGAGCAGTACTTC TRBD2 NA TRBJ2-7 TRBV11-1